The 4 T cell receptor beta chains listed next were all sequenced from one sample in a study of blood T cell repertoires in COVID-19. TCRdb's table, derived via immunoSEQ multiplex PCR, lists solely in-frame clones and lacks some. This sample has around 300,000 clones; about nine tenths occur once, and the top ten carry over 2%. Sequenced material: peripheral blood. The source of these receptors is a woman aged 25 to 39 with COVID-19, enrolled during active disease.

The genes are TRBV30 and TRBJ1-1, with D perhaps TRBD1 (6 bases). The V end lost 1 base, the J end lost 7 bases, and 10 bases lay between the germline ends. Germline assignment: CDR1 GTSNPN and CDR2 SVGIG (reference sequence). The CDR3 consists of 12 residues. The CDR3 DNA sequence: TGTGCCTGGAGTGACTGGACAGATGAAGCTTTCTTT. Translated, it gives CAWSDWTDEAFF.

The J gene is TRBJ1-2, the V gene TRBV28, with 7 bases matching TRBD1. The ends lost 5 bases at V and 6 bases at J; junction bases unmatched: 9. The CDR3 runs 14 residues. In germline, CDR1 is MDHEN, CDR2 SYDVKM. CDR3 DNA sequence: TGTGCCAGCAGTGAGACGACAGGGATTGATGGCTACACCTTC. It is translated as CASSETTGIDGYTF.

This clone came up a few times. The rearrangement joins TRBV5-1 to TRBJ2-6; D not certain. The CDR3 consists of 14 residues. V was cut by 0 bases and J by 4 bases, with 5 bases left in between. Germline CDR1 reads SGHRS; CDR2 reads YFSETQ. CDR3 loop: CASSLEAGANVLTF. In DNA form, the CDR3 reads TGCGCCAGCAGCTTGGAAGCCGGGGCCAACGTCCTGACTTTC.

The chain links TRBV5-6 to TRBJ2-2; maybe TRBD1 (5 bases). CDR1 is SGHDT, CDR2 YYEEEE, per germline. Trimming stripped 0 bases from V and 1 base from J, with 7 bases between. The CDR3 contains 15 residues. For the CDR3, the DNA is TGTGCCAGCAGCTTGGATACAGGGAACACCGGGGAGCTGTTTTTT. Protein sequence: CASSLDTGNTGELFF.